Listed here are 12 T cell receptor beta chains from one sample, sequenced in a study of shared clonotypes between healthy human individuals. Profiled with immunoSEQ multiplex PCR; TCRdb holds only in-frame clones, not every one. The table records roughly 2 million clones, roughly 95% of them present only once. Sequencing was performed on naive CD4+ T cells sorted from blood. Subset reported: CD45RA+ positively selected. These TCRs come from a man aged 18 to 30 in good health.

The chain joins TRBV27 to TRBJ1-6; D is uncertain. The length of the CDR3 is 16 residues. The germline V gene encodes CDR1 MNHEY and CDR2 SMNVEV (reference sequence). Trimming left V 3 bases short and J 7 bases short, with 16 bases between. CDR3 amino acids: CASSFFPTGRNSPLHF. CDR3 sequence (DNA): TGTGCCAGCAGTTTTTTCCCCACCGGGCGAAATTCACCCCTCCACTTT.

The chain recombines TRBV5-1 with TRBJ2-7, with unresolved D. CDR3 length equals 14 residues. Germline-derived CDR1 and CDR2 are SGHRS and YFSETQ. V lost 1 base, J lost 1 base, and 9 bases lay in between. The CDR3 DNA follows: TGCGCCAGCAGCTTGCGAGACCAATCCTACGAGCAGTACTTC. It yields the protein CASSLRDQSYEQYF.

This chain joins TRBV7-3 and TRBJ2-5, with D perhaps assigned TRBD1 or TRBD2 (5 bases each). This CDR3 spans 13 amino acids. Germline V lookup: CDR1 SGHTA, CDR2 FQGTGA. Trimming pared 5 bases from V and 5 bases from J, leaving 12 bases between. CDR3 sequence reads: CASSGNEGETQYF. The CDR3 nucleotides read TGTGCCAGCAGCGGTAACGAGGGGGAGACCCAGTACTTC.

This clone was seen just once. This CDR3 reads CAWSSPLNTGVRYTF. DNA for the CDR3: TGTGCCTGGAGTTCCCCACTTAACACTGGGGTACGCTACACCTTC. V usage is TRBV30 and J usage is TRBJ1-2; D not resolved. Germline lookup yields CDR1 GTSNPN and CDR2 SVGIG (reference sequence). The CDR3 contains 15 residues. Trimming pared 2 bases from V and 9 bases from J, leaving 22 bases between. Together with reference TRBV30 and TRBJ1-2, the CDR3 gives the full variable domain: SQTIHQWPATLVQPVGSPLSLECTVEGTSNPNLYWYRQAAGRGLQLLFYSVGIGQISSEVPQNLSASRPQDRQFILSSKKLLLSDSGFYLCAWSSPLNTGVRYTFGSGTRLTVV.

The chain couples TRBV10-3 to TRBJ2-1, with D possibly being TRBD2 (6 bases). The CDR3 is 15 amino acids. The germline gives CDR1 ENHRY, CDR2 SYGVKD. The V gene lost 3 bases and the J gene lost 1 base, with 10 bases spanning the gap. The CDR3 spells CAISDGRESYNEQFF. Written as DNA, the CDR3 is TGTGCCATCAGTGATGGGCGGGAATCCTACAATGAGCAGTTCTTC.

This sequence joins TRBV7-2 and TRBJ1-5; D gene uncertain. Trimming left V 2 bases short and J 7 bases short, with 15 bases between. Germline assignment: CDR1 SGHTA and CDR2 FQGNSA. This CDR3 has 15 amino acids. Here the CDR3 reads CASSLRSGIEQPQHF. DNA for the CDR3: TGTGCCAGCAGCTTACGGTCGGGGATTGAGCAGCCCCAGCATTTT.

This chain joins TRBV5-1 and TRBJ2-7; 11 bases align to TRBD1. The CDR3 has 14 amino acids. Germline-derived CDR1 and CDR2 are SGHRS and YFSETQ. V shed 4 bases, J shed 6 bases, and the junction held 6 bases outside the gene matches. The CDR3 sequence: CASSVSGTGGEQYF. CDR3 DNA sequence: TGCGCCAGCAGCGTATCCGGGACAGGGGGCGAGCAGTACTTC.

Concerning this clone: Other DNA sequences in this sample translate to the same CDR3. The chain combines TRBV6-1 with TRBJ1-3; D is unclear. V was shortened by 3 bases and J by 0 bases, with 6 bases between the two germline ends. Germline V lookup: CDR1 MNHNS, CDR2 SASEGT. The CDR3 has 14 residues. CDR3 amino acids: CASSDLSSGNTIYF. The CDR3 coding sequence is TGTGCCAGCAGTGATTTGAGCTCTGGAAACACCATATATTTT.

This chain links TRBV10-3 with TRBJ2-7; the match to TRBD2 covers 8 bases. V lost 6 bases and J lost 6; bases outside the gene matches: 13. Per the germline V gene, CDR1 is ENHRY and CDR2 is SYGVKD. The CDR3 extends over 15 amino acids. The CDR3 loop reads CAISKTSATSGEQYF. The CDR3 nucleotides are TGTGCCATCAGCAAGACTAGCGCGACTTCTGGCGAGCAGTACTTC.

V usage is TRBV5-1 and J usage is TRBJ2-2, with D perhaps matching TRBD1 (5 bases). The CDR3 extends over 14 amino acids. Trimming left V 0 bases short and J 8 bases short, with 11 bases between. Germline CDR1 reads SGHRS; CDR2 reads YFSETQ. As DNA, the CDR3 is TGCGCCAGCAGCTTGGAACAGGTTATTGGGGAGCTGTTTTTT. It specifies CASSLEQVIGELFF.

This clone has just a few counts. Other DNA sequences in the same sample also yield this CDR3. V usage is TRBV30 and J usage is TRBJ2-7, with D unclear. Germline loops: CDR1 GTSNPN, CDR2 SVGIG (reference sequence). This CDR3 is built from 11 residues. Trimming stripped 0 bases from V and 4 bases from J, with 4 bases between. CDR3 residues: CAWSVRYEQYF. For the CDR3, the DNA is TGTGCCTGGAGTGTACGGTACGAGCAGTACTTC.

This clone was seen only once. This chain joins TRBV5-1 and TRBJ2-7, with 12 bases that match TRBD1. The CDR3 runs to 18 residues. After removal of 4 bases from V and 3 bases from J, the junction contained 14 bases not matched to a gene. Germline CDR1 SGHRS, CDR2 YFSETQ. The DNA of the CDR3 is TGCGCCAGCAGCCTCTACGGGACAGGGGGCTCTAGGAACTACGAGCAGTACTTC. It codes for CASSLYGTGGSRNYEQYF.